This TCR beta chain derives from a study of T cell repertoires in urothelial bladder cancer (dated by TCRdb to about 2019). Concerning the study at large: Clinical stages of the approximately twelve resected lesions were three cT0, three cTa, three cT1 and three cT2 or greater. A total of some eleven patients who had bladder lesions and were undergoing transurethral resection were prospectively identified. About twelve resected bladder lesions, made up of urothelial carcinoma (UC+) and benign (UC-) specimens, were studied. The study compared TCR repertoire clonality in bladder tumors with that in benign bladder inflammation. What the research found in general, with its limitations: In carcinoma specimens, one T-cell clone made up as much as 17% of infiltrating lymphocytes, versus over 1.5% in benign specimens. A median tumor infiltrating lymphocyte percentage of roughly 2.2% was observed in carcinoma specimens, compared with around 12% in benign specimens. Urothelial carcinoma specimens had fewer T cells than benign specimens, with medians of approximately 5,500 and 24,000.

Specimens of bladder lesions were obtained during transurethral resection and kept at -80C. DNA was extracted from bladder specimens collected at transurethral resection. Including the terminal cysteine and phenylalanine, the CDR3 comprises 15 residues. Just CDR3 DNA is preserved here, 45 bases in frame from base 1. Trimming takes 5 bases off V and 7 bases off J; junction bases not matched to a gene: 7. For CDR1 and CDR2, the germline V gene lists SGHTA and FQGNSA. This clone has only a few counts. It has no known antigen specificity. No much larger clone is present one base from it, and per-base qualities are unavailable. The immunoSEQ assay was used to sequence the CDR3 region of the TCR beta chain. The original pipeline was this. For each specimen, T-cell fraction, clonal dominance and maximum TCR clone frequency were calculated. The table was pulled from immuneACCESS by TCRdb, which kept in-frame rearrangements only. Such tables lose some clones; where checked, under half of the loss comes from unresolved V genes, and the rest has no known cause. Clone size and V and J calls were adopted from that table, with D and trimming inferred from the DNA. The sample table holds about 13,000 clones, of which around three fifths were seen once. About 8.9% of the sample lies in the top ten.

The specimen sequenced was tumor-infiltrating cells from bladder cancer. The source is a human donor with urothelial carcinoma. This sequence uses TRBV7-2 and TRBJ2-7, and 14 bases in between align with TRBD2. This receptor carries the CDR3 CASSVGLAGVTEQYF. The sequenced DNA: TGTGCCAGCAGCGTGGGACTAGCGGGGGTAACGGAGCAGTACTTC.